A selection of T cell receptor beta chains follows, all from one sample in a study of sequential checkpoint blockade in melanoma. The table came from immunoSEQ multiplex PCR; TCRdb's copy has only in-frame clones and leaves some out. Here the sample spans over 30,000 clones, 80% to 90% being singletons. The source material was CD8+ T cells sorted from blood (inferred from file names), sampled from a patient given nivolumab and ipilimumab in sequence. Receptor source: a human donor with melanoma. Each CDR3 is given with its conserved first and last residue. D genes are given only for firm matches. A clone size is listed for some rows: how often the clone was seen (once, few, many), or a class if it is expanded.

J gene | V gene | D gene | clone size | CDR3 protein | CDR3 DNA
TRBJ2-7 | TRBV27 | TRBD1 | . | CASSSQGREQYF | TGTGCCAGCAGTTCACAGGGGCGGGAGCAGTACTTC
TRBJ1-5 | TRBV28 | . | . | CASSFGIAGNQPQHF | TGTGCCAGCAGTTTTGGGATAGCGGGCAATCAGCCCCAGCATTTT
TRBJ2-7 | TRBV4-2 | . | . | CASSQVAEEQYF | TGTGCCAGCAGCCAAGTGGCGGAGGAGCAGTACTTC
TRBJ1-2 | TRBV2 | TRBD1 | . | CASSAPSGTANYGYTF | TGTGCCAGCAGTGCCCCCTCCGGGACAGCCAACTATGGCTACACCTTC
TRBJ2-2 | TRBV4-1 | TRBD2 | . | CASSPWGLAGARELFF | TGCGCCAGCAGCCCATGGGGGCTAGCGGGGGCCCGGGAGCTGTTTTTT
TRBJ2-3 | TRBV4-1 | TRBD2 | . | CASSFSGSGADTQYF | TGCGCCAGCAGCTTTAGCGGGAGTGGGGCAGATACGCAGTATTTT
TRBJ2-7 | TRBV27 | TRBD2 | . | CASRINGGDEQYF | TGTGCCAGCAGAATAAACGGGGGGGACGAGCAGTACTTC
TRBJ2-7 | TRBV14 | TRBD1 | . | CASSQGQGVRNEQYF | TGTGCCAGCAGCCAAGGACAGGGGGTGAGGAACGAGCAGTACTTC
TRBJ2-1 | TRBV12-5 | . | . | CASGSELREGGTNEQFF | TGTGCTAGTGGTTCGGAACTCAGGGAGGGGGGCACCAATGAGCAGTTCTTC
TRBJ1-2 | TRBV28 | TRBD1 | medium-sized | CASSHQVRGIPYGYTF | TGTGCCAGCAGTCATCAAGTCAGGGGGATCCCCTATGGCTACACCTTC
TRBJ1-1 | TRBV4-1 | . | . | CASSLGAGNEAFF | TGCGCCAGCAGCTTGGGGGCAGGAAATGAAGCTTTCTTT
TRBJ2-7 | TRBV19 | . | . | CASSINGGGDEQYF | TGTGCCAGTAGTATAAATGGAGGGGGCGACGAGCAGTACTTC
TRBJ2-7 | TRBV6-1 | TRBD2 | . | CASNTGGGVYEQYF | TGTGCCAGCAATACGGGCGGGGGTGTCTACGAGCAGTACTTC
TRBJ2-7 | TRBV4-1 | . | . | CASSQATSYEQYF | TGCGCCAGCAGCCAAGCTACTTCCTACGAGCAGTACTTC
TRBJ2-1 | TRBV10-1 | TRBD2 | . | CASSESIQISTSGYNEQFF | TGCGCCAGCAGTGAGTCGATACAGATCTCGACTAGCGGCTACAATGAGCAGTTCTTC
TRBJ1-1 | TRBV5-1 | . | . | CASSLVWGEANTEAFF | TGCGCCAGCAGCTTGGTCTGGGGGGAGGCGAACACTGAAGCTTTCTTT
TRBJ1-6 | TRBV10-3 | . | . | CAISESDNSPLHF | TGTGCCATCAGTGAATCAGATAATTCACCCCTCCACTTT
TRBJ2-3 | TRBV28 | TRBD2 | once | CASALAGGLDTQYF | TGTGCCAGCGCACTAGCGGGAGGATTAGATACGCAGTATTTT
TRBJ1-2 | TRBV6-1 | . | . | CASSEWAYYGYTF | TGTGCCAGCAGTGAATGGGCATACTATGGCTACACCTTC
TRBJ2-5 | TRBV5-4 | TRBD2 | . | CASSFFGGETQYF | TGTGCCAGCAGCTTCTTCGGGGGGGAGACCCAGTACTTC
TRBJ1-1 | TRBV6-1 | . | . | CASIPGTRLEAFF | TGTGCCAGCATCCCCGGGACACGACTTGAAGCTTTCTTT
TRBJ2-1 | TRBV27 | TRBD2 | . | CASSLYSGGYNEQFF | TGTGCCAGCAGTCTCTATAGCGGGGGCTACAATGAGCAGTTCTTC
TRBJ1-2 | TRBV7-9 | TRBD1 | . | CASSLVMDRAGYGYTF | TGTGCCAGCAGCTTAGTTATGGACAGGGCTGGCTATGGCTACACCTTC
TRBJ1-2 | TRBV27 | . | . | CASSLEGVGGYTF | TGTGCCAGCAGTTTGGAGGGCGTCGGTGGCTACACCTTC
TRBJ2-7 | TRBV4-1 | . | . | CASSQEGSGSSYEQYF | TGCGCCAGCAGCCAAGAAGGGAGCGGTAGCTCCTACGAGCAGTACTTC
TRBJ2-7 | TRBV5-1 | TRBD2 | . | CASSFGSGRVREQYF | TGCGCCAGCAGCTTCGGTAGCGGGAGGGTCCGGGAGCAGTACTTC
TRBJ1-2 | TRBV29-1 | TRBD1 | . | CSATGARGYDGYTF | TGCAGCGCCACGGGCGCCAGGGGGTATGATGGCTACACCTTC
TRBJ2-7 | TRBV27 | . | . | CASSSDEQYF | TGTGCCAGCAGTTCGGACGAGCAGTACTTC
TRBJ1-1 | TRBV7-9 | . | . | CASSPDSEAFF | TGTGCCAGCAGCCCCGACTCTGAAGCTTTCTTT